This is a list of T cell receptor beta chains from one sample in a study of shared clonotypes between healthy human individuals. Assay used: immunoSEQ multiplex PCR; TCRdb lists only in-frame clones, some missing. The profile shows 2 million to 3 million clones, 93% of them singletons. Sequenced material: naive CD4+ T cells from PBMCs. These receptors all stem from a man between 18 and 35 years old in good health. Some clones in this sample may be carry-over from other donors' samples. Both conserved end residues are part of each CDR3. A D gene is named only where the DNA matches it firmly. Some rows mark clone size as missing; the rest say once, few, many or name a class of expanded clone.

d_call | clone_size | j_call | v_call | cdr3_aa | cdr3_nt
TRBD1 | - | TRBJ1-3 | TRBV7-9 | CASSTTGGRGNTIYF | TGTGCCAGCAGCACCACAGGGGGTAGGGGAAACACCATATATTTT
- | - | TRBJ1-3 | TRBV6-5 | CASSYDSSGNTIYF | TGTGCCAGCAGTTACGATAGCTCTGGAAACACCATATATTTT
TRBD1 | - | TRBJ2-2 | TRBV4-2 | CASSHADRGNTGELFF | TGTGCCAGCAGCCATGCGGACAGGGGGAACACCGGGGAGCTGTTTTTT
TRBD1 | - | TRBJ2-2 | TRBV6-5 | CASSYKDRGGRELFF | TGTGCCAGCAGTTACAAGGACAGGGGGGGCCGGGAGCTGTTTTTT
- | - | TRBJ1-1 | TRBV7-8 | CASSSPGGDTEAFF | TGTGCCAGCAGCTCTCCCGGCGGGGACACTGAAGCTTTCTTT
TRBD2 | - | TRBJ2-1 | TRBV27 | CASSYRTSGSYNEQFF | TGTGCCAGCAGTTACCGGACTAGCGGGAGTTACAATGAGCAGTTCTTC
- | once | TRBJ2-3 | TRBV7-2 | CASSSTGGLDTQYF | TGTGCCAGCAGCTCCACCGGCGGGTTAGATACGCAGTATTTT
- | - | TRBJ2-1 | TRBV6-1 | CATQWGNEQFF | TGTGCCACGCAGTGGGGGAATGAGCAGTTCTTC
- | once | TRBJ2-7 | TRBV4-1 | CASSRSDRTYEQYF | TGCGCCAGCAGCCGATCAGACAGGACCTACGAGCAGTACTTC
TRBD2 | - | TRBJ2-7 | TRBV15 | CATSIGGVEQYF | TGTGCCACCAGCATCGGGGGGGTCGAGCAGTACTTC
- | - | TRBJ1-5 | TRBV30 | CAWSSAVSNQPQHF | TGTGCCTGGTCCAGTGCGGTCTCCAATCAGCCCCAGCATTTT
TRBD2 | - | TRBJ2-3 | TRBV30 | CAWSVLSGGTDTQYF | TGTGCCTGGAGTGTACTTTCGGGAGGGACAGATACGCAGTATTTT
- | - | TRBJ1-5 | TRBV28 | CASSMREEHQPQHF | TGTGCCAGCAGTATGCGGGAAGAACATCAGCCCCAGCATTTT
TRBD2 | once | TRBJ2-5 | TRBV5-1 | CASSYGLAGQQETQYF | TGCGCCAGCAGCTACGGACTAGCGGGCCAACAAGAGACCCAGTACTTC